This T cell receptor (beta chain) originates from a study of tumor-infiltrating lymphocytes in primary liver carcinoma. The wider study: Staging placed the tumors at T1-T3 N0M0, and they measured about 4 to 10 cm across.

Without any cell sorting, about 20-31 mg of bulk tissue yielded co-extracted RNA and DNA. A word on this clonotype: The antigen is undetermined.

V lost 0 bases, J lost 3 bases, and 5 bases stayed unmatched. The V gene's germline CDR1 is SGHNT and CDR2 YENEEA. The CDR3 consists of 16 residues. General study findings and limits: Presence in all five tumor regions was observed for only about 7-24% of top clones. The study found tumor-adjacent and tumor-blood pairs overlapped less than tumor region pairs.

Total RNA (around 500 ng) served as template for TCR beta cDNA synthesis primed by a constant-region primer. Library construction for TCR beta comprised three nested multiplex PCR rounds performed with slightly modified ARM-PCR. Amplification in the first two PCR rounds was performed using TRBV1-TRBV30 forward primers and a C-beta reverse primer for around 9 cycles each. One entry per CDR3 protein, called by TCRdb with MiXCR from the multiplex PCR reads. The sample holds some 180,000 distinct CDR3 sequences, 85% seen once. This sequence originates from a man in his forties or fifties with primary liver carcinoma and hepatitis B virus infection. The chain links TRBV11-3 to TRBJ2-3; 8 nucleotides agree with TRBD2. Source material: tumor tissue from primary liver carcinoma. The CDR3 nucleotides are TGTGCCAGCAGCTTAGAAAGCGGGAGTAAAACAGATACGCAGTATTTT. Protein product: CASSLESGSKTDTQYF. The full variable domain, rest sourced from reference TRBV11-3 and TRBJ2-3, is EAGVVQSPRYKIIEKKQPVAFWCNPISGHNTLYWYLQNLGQGPELLIRYENEEAVDDSQLPKDRFSAERLKGVDSTLKIQPAELGDSAVYLCASSLESGSKTDTQYFGPGTRLTVL.